This T cell receptor (beta chain) was observed in a study of blood T cell repertoires in COVID-19. Across the whole study: Researchers got acute and convalescent COVID-19 samples from the United States, Italy and Spain. PBMCs, B-cell-depleted T cells, or T cells provided the cDNA or gDNA that made up the material.

As processed by the authors: Estimation of nucleated cell counts was performed using reference gene primer amplification. The data were produced by immunoSEQ multiplex PCR, yet TCRdb's version contains in-frame clones alone and is incomplete. The DNA was the basis for D and trimming; V, J and clone size are from that table. The sample includes about 180,000 clones, roughly 82% of them seen just once. V was clipped by 3 bases and J by 6 bases; unmatched bases: 13. The germline CDR1 and CDR2 sequences are SGHRS and YFSETQ. This CDR3 is 16 amino acids long. The rearrangement uses TRBV5-1 and TRBJ2-7; TRBD1 matches 9 bases. The sequencing sample was made of peripheral blood. The source is a woman aged 70 to 79 with acute or convalescent COVID-19. The CDR3 bases are TGCGCCAGCAGCTCGCCACCTAGGACAGGGGTCATCGAGCAGTACTTC. It specifies CASSSPPRTGVIEQYF.